Below, 24 T cell receptor beta chains from the same sample are listed, as sequenced in a study of T cell changes during pregnancy in multiple sclerosis. Some clones are missing from TCRdb's copy, which holds only in-frame ones; the method was immunoSEQ multiplex PCR. The sample holds under 60,000 clones; about 92% are singletons and the top ten take over 0.55%. This specimen was CD4+ T cells from peripheral blood mononuclear cells, taken after pregnancy. These receptors all come from a female donor with multiple sclerosis, enrolled in a pregnancy study.

This chain connects TRBV5-1 to TRBJ2-7; D is perhaps TRBD1 (6 bases). Germline V gene lookup returns CDR1 SGHRS and CDR2 YFSETQ. The CDR3 has 15 residues. V was trimmed by 5 bases and J by 3 bases, leaving 18 bases between them. In nucleotides, the CDR3 is TGCGCCAGCAGTTCTGGCAGGGGCGCTTACTACGAGCAGTACTTC. This sequence encodes CASSSGRGAYYEQYF. The variable domain in full, completed from reference TRBV5-1 and TRBJ2-7, reads KAGVTQTPRYLIKTRGQQVTLSCSPISGHRSVSWYQQTPGQGLQFLFEYFSETQRNKGNFPGRFSGRQFSNSRSEMNVSTLELGDSALYLCASSSGRGAYYEQYFGPGTRLTVT.

The chain couples TRBV18 to TRBJ1-3; 7 nucleotides line up with TRBD1. Germline trimming cut 0 bases from V and 6 bases from J; bases unmatched to any gene: 5. CDR1 KGHSH and CDR2 LQKENI come from the germline V gene. CDR3 length: 15 amino acids. The CDR3 DNA follows: TGTGCCAGCTCACCACCGACAGGGTCGAAAAACACCATATATTTT. This translates into CASSPPTGSKNTIYF.

The gene calls are TRBV27 and TRBJ2-1; no clear D. The V end lost 3 bases, the J end lost 7 bases, and 10 bases lay between the germline ends. From germline, CDR1 is MNHEY and CDR2 SMNVEV (reference sequence). The CDR3 loop spans 13 amino acids. The CDR3 spells CASSLSRWNEQFF. The CDR3 bases are TGTGCCAGCAGTTTGAGTCGGTGGAATGAGCAGTTCTTC.

The chain employs TRBV9 and TRBJ2-3, with 12 bases that match TRBD2. This CDR3 is built from 18 residues. Germline V gene sequence: CDR1 SGDLS, CDR2 YYNGEE. V lost 4 bases and J lost 1; bases outside the gene matches: 10. The CDR3 region has the DNA TGTGCCAGCAGCCTCGGACTAGCGGGATTAGGCCGCACAGATACGCAGTATTTT. Translating gives CASSLGLAGLGRTDTQYF.

The genes are TRBV19 and TRBJ1-1; the D gene is possibly TRBD1 (5 bases). This CDR3 has 13 residues. In germline, CDR1 is LNHDA, CDR2 SQIVND (reference sequence). Trimming removed 6 bases from V and 7 bases from J, with 15 bases in between. The CDR3 sequence is CASRGGTEIEAFF. The DNA for the CDR3 is TGTGCCAGTAGGGGCGGGACGGAGATTGAAGCTTTCTTT.

The CDR3 protein is CASSPPGRGGSGNTIYF. CDR3 DNA: TGTGCCAGCTCACCACCGGGTCGGGGAGGCTCTGGAAACACCATATATTTT. The chain has TRBV18 and TRBJ1-3; D is undetermined. The CDR3 sequence is 17 residues long. Germline CDR1 is KGHSH and CDR2 is LQKENI. V dropped 0 bases and J dropped 0 bases, with 12 bases sitting between them.

This sequence joins TRBV9 and TRBJ1-3; D remains ambiguous. The CDR3 is 17 residues long. The germline gives CDR1 SGDLS, CDR2 YYNGEE. The V and J ends lost 0 bases and 0 bases respectively, with 13 bases between them. Written as DNA, the CDR3 is TGTGCCAGCAGCGTAGGGGCTGTGAGGGCCTCTGGAAACACCATATATTTT. Protein product: CASSVGAVRASGNTIYF.

This chain joins TRBV15 and TRBJ2-7; weak D call: TRBD2 (6 bases). The CDR3 has 14 amino acids. From germline, CDR1 is LNHNV and CDR2 YYDKDF (reference sequence). Between the trimmed V and J ends, which lost 2 bases and 7 bases, there was a span of 15 bases. CDR3 bases: TGTGCCACCAGCAGACTAGCGACCGACGGGGAGCAGTACTTC. This codes for CATSRLATDGEQYF.

The V and J genes are TRBV7-9 and TRBJ1-2; TRBD1 matches at 7 bases. Germline CDR1 reads SEHNR; CDR2 reads FQNEAQ (reference sequence). This CDR3 has 15 residues. The V gene end was trimmed by 4 bases and the J gene end by 0 bases; junction bases not matched to a gene: 5. CDR3 nucleotides: TGTGCCAGCAGCTCACAGGGGCCAGCTAACTATGGCTACACCTTC. The encoded protein is CASSSQGPANYGYTF. Combining the CDR3 with reference TRBV7-9 and TRBJ1-2 gives the whole variable domain DTGVSQNPRHKITKRGQNVTFRCDPISEHNRLYWYRQTLGQGPEFLTYFQNEAQLEKSRLLSDRFSAERPKGSFSTLEIQRTEQGDSAMYLCASSSQGPANYGYTFGSGTRLTVV.

A few counts support this clone. The CDR3 is CASSGQGNEQFF. Here the CDR3 DNA reads TGTGCCAGCAGTGGACAGGGCAATGAGCAGTTCTTC. The V call is TRBV2, the J call TRBJ2-1; 7 bases match TRBD1. This CDR3 spans 12 amino acids. Germline CDR1 reads SNHLY; CDR2 reads FYNNEI. J was trimmed by 6 bases and V by 4 bases; bases with no gene match: 0.

The chain links TRBV7-2 to TRBJ2-2, with a weak D call TRBD1 (6 bases). V dropped 5 bases and J dropped 8 bases, with 18 bases sitting between them. This CDR3 region has 15 residues. Germline V CDR1 and CDR2: SGHTA, FQGNSA. The CDR3 is CASSKRQAARGELFF. The CDR3 region has the DNA TGTGCCAGCAGCAAACGACAGGCGGCCAGAGGGGAGCTGTTTTTT.

The V call is TRBV7-2, the J call TRBJ2-2; 7 nucleotides align to TRBD1. CDR1 and CDR2 from the germline V gene are SGHTA and FQGNSA. The V segment lost 5 bases and the J segment 6 bases; nucleotides outside the gene matches: 9. The CDR3 consists of 15 residues. Here the CDR3 reads CASSLSTGWAGELFF. The CDR3 DNA sequence: TGTGCCAGCAGCCTCTCGACAGGGTGGGCCGGGGAGCTGTTTTTT. Full variable domain (missing parts from reference TRBV7-2 and TRBJ2-2): GAGVSQSPSNKVTEKGKDVELRCDPISGHTALYWYRQSLGQGLEFLIYFQGNSAPDKSGLPSDRFSAERTGGSVSTLTIQRTQQEDSAVYLCASSLSTGWAGELFFGEGSRLTVL.

The chain recombines TRBV5-1 with TRBJ2-7, with 7 bases identical to TRBD1. The CDR3 totals 13 residues. CDR1 and CDR2 from the germline V gene are SGHRS and YFSETQ. Trimming removed 4 bases from V and 6 bases from J; junction bases left unmatched: 7. The CDR3 DNA reads TGCGCCAGCAGCGGGGACAGTCTCGGCGAGCAGTACTTC. Translating it yields CASSGDSLGEQYF. The full variable domain, in which reference TRBV5-1 and TRBJ2-7 provide the parts outside the CDR3, is KAGVTQTPRYLIKTRGQQVTLSCSPISGHRSVSWYQQTPGQGLQFLFEYFSETQRNKGNFPGRFSGRQFSNSRSEMNVSTLELGDSALYLCASSGDSLGEQYFGPGTRLTVT.

For the CDR3, the DNA is TGTGCCAGCTCACCACTGCTCGGCAGGGGGGAAGAGACCCAGTACTTC. As protein: CASSPLLGRGEETQYF. The chain employs TRBV18 and TRBJ2-5; maybe TRBD1 (7 bases). The CDR3 runs 16 residues. The V end was cut by 1 base, the J end by 3 bases, with 15 bases between. Germline CDR1 is KGHSH and CDR2 is LQKENI. Filled out from reference TRBV18 and TRBJ2-5, the complete variable domain reads NAGVMQNPRHLVRRRGQEARLRCSPMKGHSHVYWYRQLPEEGLKFMVYLQKENIIDESGMPKERFSAEFPKEGPSILRIQQVVRGDSAAYFCASSPLLGRGEETQYFGPGTRLLVL.

The gene calls are TRBV18 and TRBJ2-7; 8 bases map to TRBD1. The CDR3 length is 15 residues. Germline CDR1 KGHSH, CDR2 LQKENI. J lost 3 bases, V lost 0 bases, and 4 bases had no gene match. CDR3 residues: CASSPPGQGFYEQYF. The CDR3 DNA follows: TGTGCCAGCTCACCACCAGGACAGGGATTCTACGAGCAGTACTTC.

The genes are TRBV9 and TRBJ2-1; D is unresolved. V was trimmed by 0 bases and J by 7 bases, leaving 14 bases between them. This CDR3 is built from 15 residues. CDR1 is SGDLS, CDR2 YYNGEE, per germline. Here the CDR3 DNA reads TGTGCCAGCAGCGTAGCTACTTTGGGCCAGAATGAGCAGTTCTTC. As protein: CASSVATLGQNEQFF.

This chain links TRBV5-6 with TRBJ2-7; 7 bases fit TRBD1. CDR3 size: 14 residues. The trim removed 6 bases at V and 0 bases at J, leaving 6 bases unmatched. In germline, CDR1 is SGHDT, CDR2 YYEEEE. CDR3 loop: CASTQTGSSYEQYF. CDR3 nucleotide sequence: TGTGCCAGCACCCAGACAGGGTCCTCCTACGAGCAGTACTTC. The full variable domain, completed using reference TRBV5-6 and TRBJ2-7, is DAGVTQSPTHLIKTRGQQVTLRCSPKSGHDTVSWYQQALGQGPQFIFQYYEEEERQRGNFPDRFSGHQFPNYSSELNVNALLLGDSALYLCASTQTGSSYEQYFGPGTRLTVT.

The chain has TRBV7-8 and TRBJ1-5, with TRBD1 identical over 8 bases. Germline V CDR1 and CDR2: SGHVS, FQNEAQ. The CDR3 runs 15 residues. V gave up 1 base and J gave up 7 bases; unmatched junction bases: 6. The CDR3 here is CASSLGDRGRQPQHF. CDR3 coding DNA: TGTGCCAGCAGCTTAGGAGACAGGGGTAGGCAGCCCCAGCATTTT. The whole variable domain, remainder taken from reference TRBV7-8 and TRBJ1-5, is GAGVSQSPRYKVAKRGQDVALRCDPISGHVSLFWYQQALGQGPEFLTYFQNEAQLDKSGLPSDRFFAERPEGSVSTLKIQRTQQEDSAVYLCASSLGDRGRQPQHFGDGTRLSIL.

This clone was seen just once. V is TRBV28 and J is TRBJ1-1, with TRBD1 matching 7 bases. The CDR3 spans 16 residues. Per the germline V gene, CDR1 is MDHEN and CDR2 is SYDVKM. V shed 5 bases and J 0 bases; nucleotides not matched to a gene: 9. The CDR3 loop is CASSEPGQNMNTEAFF. The CDR3 DNA sequence: TGTGCCAGCAGTGAACCGGGACAGAACATGAACACTGAAGCTTTCTTT.

V and J are TRBV4-3 and TRBJ2-1, with 11 bases aligning to TRBD2. Germline values: CDR1 LGHNA, CDR2 YSLEER. The ends lost 1 base at V and 6 bases at J; junction bases unmatched: 11. The CDR3 sequence is 18 residues long. CDR3 coding DNA: TGCGCCAGCAGCCAAGCTCGACTAGCGGGGTTTGAAGGCAATGAGCAGTTCTTC. The encoded protein is CASSQARLAGFEGNEQFF.

The rearrangement joins TRBV7-2 to TRBJ1-2, with 11 nucleotides matching TRBD1. Losses at the gene ends were 3 bases for V and 7 bases for J; bases not matched to a gene: 1. Germline CDR1 is SGHTA and CDR2 is FQGNSA. The CDR3 runs to 13 residues. CDR3 nucleotides: TGTGCCAGCAGCTTCGGACAGGGGGCTGGCTACACCTTC. Translation gives CASSFGQGAGYTF.

This clone was counted a single time. CDR3 coding DNA: TGTGCCAGCAGCGGGGCCGGAGGGGCGAACACCGGGGAGCTGTTTTTT. Its translation is CASSGAGGANTGELFF. The chain employs TRBV25-1 and TRBJ2-2; D may be TRBD2 (6 bases). V was cut by 6 bases and J by 0 bases, with 14 bases left in between. Germline values: CDR1 MGHDK, CDR2 SYGVNS. The CDR3 covers 16 residues.

The V and J genes are TRBV7-6 and TRBJ1-4; D not resolved. The germline gives CDR1 SGHVS, CDR2 FNYEAQ. The CDR3 sequence is 17 residues long. The ends were cut back, 5 bases at V and 4 bases at J, with 20 bases in the middle. The CDR3 region has the DNA TGTGCCAGCAGCCCATCAGGCTCTTTAAGCGGTAATGAAAAACTGTTTTTT. Amino acids: CASSPSGSLSGNEKLFF.

V usage is TRBV5-4 and J usage is TRBJ2-7, with 10 bases matching TRBD2. The germline CDR1 and CDR2 sequences are SGHNT and YYREEE (reference sequence). Losses at the gene ends were 0 bases for V and 4 bases for J; bases not matched to a gene: 4. This CDR3 has 15 amino acids. CDR3 region: CASSLAATSGYEQYF. Here the CDR3 DNA reads TGTGCCAGCAGCTTGGCCGCGACTAGCGGGTACGAGCAGTACTTC.